Below, 5 T cell receptor beta chains from the same sample are listed, as sequenced in a study of T cell repertoires in cytomegalovirus infection (dated by TCRdb to about 2019). Their antigens are not known. Instrument on record: Illumina HiSeq 1500. The public sequencing data were trimmed at Q25 with fastp and processed into clonotypes with MiXCR by TCRdb, which kept only in-frame beta chains. Every CDR3 protein is listed once, alongside the most common genes and DNA of its rows. The table for this sample lists about 52,000 distinct CDR3 sequences; roughly 21% of them were counted only once. Roughly 77% of the sample goes to the ten largest clones. Read against the paper, the sample's treatment or condition label means: in vitro stimulation with specific CMV peptide epitopes to enrich CMV-specific T cells. The starting material was CD8+ T cells from cultured PBMCs, obtained from culture after CMV antigen stimulation. The receptors derive from a human donor in good health (CMV status not recorded). Some clones in this sample may be carry-over from other donors' samples.

This clonotype was recorded many times. This sequence joins TRBV4-3 and TRBJ2-4; 8 bases are shared with TRBD2. Germline V gene lookup returns CDR1 LGHNA and CDR2 YSLEER. Unmatched junction bases numbered 10, after V lost 0 bases and J lost 0 bases. This CDR3 is 19 amino acids long. In nucleotides, the CDR3 is TGCGCCAGCAGCCAAGACCCGGGGGGGGGGCTACTAGCCAAAAACATTCAGTACTTC. Protein: CASSQDPGGGLLAKNIQYF.

The CDR3 DNA reads TGTGCCAGTACCTCGGATGGGTATGGCTACACCTTC. Translated: CASTSDGYGYTF. The V gene is TRBV19, the J gene TRBJ1-2; D remains ambiguous. CDR1 and CDR2 (germline): LNHDA, SQIVND (reference sequence). This CDR3 has 12 amino acids. V lost 7 bases, J lost 5 bases, and 11 bases lay in between.

This clonotype was counted a few times. The J gene is TRBJ2-5, the V gene TRBV3-1; TRBD2 matches at 7 bases. The CDR3 covers 15 residues. V trimming: 2 bases; J trimming: 3 bases; junction bases outside the gene matches: 6. Germline CDR1 LGHDT, CDR2 YNNKEL (reference sequence). The CDR3 DNA reads as TGTGCCAGCAGCCAATATGGACTAGTCAAAGAGACCCAGTACTTC. Translation gives CASSQYGLVKETQYF.

The chain uses TRBV7-2 and TRBJ1-1; no definite D call. The CDR3 extends over 17 amino acids. The V gene's germline CDR1 is SGHTA and CDR2 FQGNSA. Trimming took off 5 bases at V and 5 bases at J, with 24 bases between the two ends. CDR3 in amino acids: CASSPSAGPVSRTEAFF. In nucleotides, the CDR3 is TGTGCCAGCAGCCCTTCCGCAGGTCCCGTTTCAAGAACTGAAGCTTTCTTT.

The V call is TRBV7-9, the J call TRBJ2-5, with D hard to call. The CDR3 covers 14 residues. Per germline, CDR1 SEHNR and CDR2 FQNEAQ (reference sequence). The V end lost 1 base, the J end lost 0 bases, and 6 bases lay between the germline ends. CDR3 sequence: CASSLETDQETQYF. The CDR3 DNA reads as TGTGCCAGCAGCTTAGAAACAGACCAAGAGACCCAGTACTTC.